The following is a T cell receptor beta chain sequence with its context. Its antigen is unidentified. The sample comes from a study of beta chain features in type 1 diabetes. For the study at large: No patient-donor differences in age, gender, total cells or subset yield. Regarding the study as a whole: Compared to healthy donors, patients appeared to have naive, central memory and Treg TCRB repertoires that were more alike. Cells expressing TCR highly could be over-represented by cDNA sequencing.

The isolated RNA, all of it, was reverse transcribed, so expressed TCRB transcripts were what got sequenced. Sequenced by immunoSEQ multiplex PCR; TCRdb stores in-frame clones only, minus some. The table shows under 450,000 clones, with approximately 15% occurring only once. The TCR originated in a man younger than 40 in good health. The sequenced material came from naive CD4+ T cells from blood.

CDR3 sequence reads: CASSPIISTNEKLFF. For the CDR3, the DNA is TGCGCCAGCTCCCCAATCATTTCAACTAATGAAAAACTGTTTTTT. J is TRBJ1-4 and V is TRBV23-1; D not certain. TRBV23-1 is an ORF; its function is uncertain. The CDR3 sequence is 15 residues long. V was pared by 8 bases and J by 0 bases, with 13 bases between.